This TCR beta chain was recovered during a study of blood T cell repertoires in COVID-19. In the original workflow: Using reference gene primer amplification, nucleated cell counts were estimated. Sequencing used immunoSEQ multiplex PCR; TCRdb keeps in-frame clones, though not all of them. V, J and clone size derive from that table, while D and trimming were established from the DNA sequence. The repertoire holds roughly 120,000 clones, with approximately 81% as singletons. CDR3 length: 14 residues. The V and J ends lost 6 bases and 10 bases, in that order; junction bases with no gene match: 8. Germline loops: CDR1 SEHNR, CDR2 FQNEAQ (reference sequence).

This receptor was identified in a man in his forties with acute or convalescent COVID-19. Sequenced input: peripheral blood. V gene TRBV7-9 combines with J gene TRBJ1-6; 8 bases are a match to TRBD1. This CDR3 is CASRADRASSPLHF. DNA for the CDR3: TGTGCCAGCAGAGCGGACAGGGCCAGCTCACCCCTCCACTTT.